This section outlines one TCR beta chain sequence together with its context. This CDR3 is built from 16 residues. The germline V gene has CDR1 MGHRA and CDR2 YSYEKL. V was trimmed by 1 base and J by 8 bases, leaving 21 bases between them. The data were taken from a study of shared clonotypes between healthy human individuals. Overall study: For every donor, three CD4 naive, three CD4 memory, two CD8 naive and one CD8 memory plates were used.

Execution of the assay was at deep level. Splitting of each subset's genomic DNA was done evenly across several immunoSEQ plates. Sorted-subset replicate PCRs used 200 to 250 ng DNA, tens of thousands of T cell genomes. Libraries were prepared by immunoSEQ multiplex PCR; TCRdb keeps only in-frame clonotypes and omits some of them. The data contain about 690,000 clones, around 91% of them singletons. Material for sequencing was memory CD8+ T cells from PBMCs. Subset reported: CD45RO+ cells pooled with CCR7-negative TemRA cells. This TCR was sampled from a man aged 18 to 29 in good health. Some clones in this sample may be carry-over from other donors' samples. The genes are TRBV4-1 and TRBJ2-7; TRBD1 is a possible D gene (6 bases). CDR3 coding DNA: TGCGCCAGCAGCCAAGTTCCCTTGGACAGCTCCCTACAGCAGTACTTC. Translation gives CASSQVPLDSSLQQYF.